The 31 T cell receptor beta chains reported below all come from one sample, sequenced in a study of vaccination and CD4 T cells after COVID-19. These receptors' targets are unknown. Cultured CD4+ T-cell DNA underwent Oncomine TCR Beta short-read sequencing. TCRdb recomputed calls from the PCR reads with MiXCR, one row per CDR3 protein. Of 10,000 to 13,000 distinct CDR3 sequences detected, 25% to 40% appear once; the ten largest clones hold 8.8%. Treatment here: roughly ten-day PBMC culture with coronavirus spike peptide pools or control peptides (ViraFEST assay). Sequenced material: CD4+ T cells from blood, cultured in vitro. The receptors here all came from a human donor who had recovered from COVID-19.

This clonotype was counted once. This chain links TRBV18 with TRBJ2-7; D might be TRBD2 (5 bases). Per germline, CDR1 KGHSH and CDR2 LQKENI. The CDR3 length is 13 residues. V lost 0 bases and J lost 5, with 8 bases in between. CDR3 nucleotides: TGTGCCAGCTCACCACCTAGCGTCGACGAGCAGTACTTC. Amino acids: CASSPPSVDEQYF.

This rearrangement joins TRBV28 to TRBJ2-7; maybe TRBD2 (6 bases). Trimming cost V 5 bases and J 7 bases, with 21 bases left between them. The germline CDR1 and CDR2 sequences are MDHEN and SYDVKM. The CDR3 loop spans 15 amino acids. The CDR3 sequence is CASSRPAGMGREQYF. The CDR3 DNA is TGTGCCAGCAGTCGCCCGGCCGGGATGGGGAGGGAGCAGTACTTC.

The sample holds a few counts of this clonotype. The rearrangement links TRBV20-1 to TRBJ2-7, with TRBD2 identical over 9 bases. CDR3 length: 14 residues. The junction had 8 bases not matched to a gene; V was cut back by 4 bases and J by 4 bases. CDR1 is DFQATT, CDR2 SNEGSKA, per germline (reference sequence). CDR3 sequence: CSATGREGHYEQYF. Written as DNA, the CDR3 is TGCAGTGCTACGGGGCGGGAGGGCCATTACGAGCAGTACTTC.

This clonotype was recorded a few times. The chain couples TRBV6-1 to TRBJ2-7, with D perhaps matching TRBD2 (5 bases). Trimming shortened V by 6 bases and J by 6 bases, and 15 bases separated the two germline ends. The CDR3 is 13 residues long. Per germline, CDR1 MNHNS and CDR2 SASEGT. Written as DNA, the CDR3 is TGTGCCAGCAGCATTGACGGGCGGGTCGAGCAGTACTTC. Encoded protein: CASSIDGRVEQYF.

The chain links TRBV9 to TRBJ2-3, with 10 positions matching TRBD1. V dropped 4 bases and J dropped 1; count of bases not matched to a gene: 6. From germline, CDR1 is SGDLS and CDR2 YYNGEE. The CDR3 is made up of 16 amino acids. The CDR3 DNA is TGTGCCAGCAGCTTACGCGGGACAGGGGGCACAGATACGCAGTATTTT. This sequence encodes CASSLRGTGGTDTQYF.

Points on this clonotype: The junction does not match germline at one end; this may be a read error. The chain is built from TRBV5-8 and TRBJ2-3; no clear D gene. The germline V gene has CDR1 SGHTS and CDR2 YDEGEE. CDR3 length equals 12 residues. The CDR3 region is CANSLAEWAQYF. The CDR3 bases are TGTGCCAACAGCTTGGCCGAATGGGCGCAGTATTTT.

This clonotype was detected only a few times. The chain carries TRBV7-9 and TRBJ2-7; 8 positions match TRBD2. The germline V gene has CDR1 SEHNR and CDR2 FQNEAQ (reference sequence). CDR3 length: 14 amino acids. J lost 5 bases, V lost 1 base, and 4 bases had no gene match. CDR3 in amino acids: CASSLEAGGNEQYF. The DNA for the CDR3 is TGTGCCAGCAGCTTAGAGGCGGGAGGTAACGAGCAGTACTTC.

In its sample, this clonotype was seen a few times. This chain joins TRBV7-2 and TRBJ1-5, with unresolved D. Trimming cost V 5 bases and J 4 bases, with 15 bases left between them. The CDR3 spans 15 residues. Germline V gene sequence: CDR1 SGHTA, CDR2 FQGNSA. CDR3 loop: CASSHTWTVNQPQHF. CDR3 DNA sequence: TGTGCCAGCAGCCATACCTGGACGGTAAATCAGCCCCAGCATTTT.

Within the sample, this clonotype is medium-sized. The V call is TRBV20-1, the J call TRBJ1-1, with D possibly being TRBD1 (6 bases). CDR1 and CDR2 from the germline V gene are DFQATT and SNEGSKA (reference sequence). V was pared by 3 bases and J by 1 base, with 9 bases between. The CDR3 has 13 residues. CDR3 residues: CSASRGTNTEAFF. The CDR3, as DNA: TGCAGTGCTAGCAGGGGTACGAACACTGAAGCTTTCTTT.

In its sample, this clonotype is medium-sized. The rearrangement links TRBV20-1 to TRBJ1-2; 9 nucleotides agree with TRBD1. CDR1 is DFQATT and CDR2 is SNEGSKA in the germline V gene (reference sequence). Trimming removed 5 bases from V and 4 bases from J; junction bases left unmatched: 8. The CDR3 contains 14 residues. CDR3 sequence (DNA): TGCAGTGCTCGCGGGACAGGGAATGCCTATGGCTACACCTTC. This gives the protein CSARGTGNAYGYTF.

This clonotype has only one observation. The chain carries TRBV5-1 and TRBJ1-2; D gene ambiguous. Looked up from germline, CDR1 is SGHRS and CDR2 is YFSETQ. The CDR3 consists of 16 residues. V lost 4 bases to trimming and J lost 2 bases, with 18 bases between them. The chain's CDR3 is CASSPKSGGFNYGYTF. DNA of the CDR3: TGCGCCAGCAGCCCGAAATCGGGAGGGTTCAACTATGGCTACACCTTC. Variable domain in full (rest from reference TRBV5-1 and TRBJ1-2): KAGVTQTPRYLIKTRGQQVTLSCSPISGHRSVSWYQQTPGQGLQFLFEYFSETQRNKGNFPGRFSGRQFSNSRSEMNVSTLELGDSALYLCASSPKSGGFNYGYTFGSGTRLTVV.

This clonotype was counted between two and nine times. The chain carries TRBV20-1 and TRBJ2-1; the match to TRBD2 covers 13 bases. The CDR3 has 14 amino acids. CDR1 DFQATT and CDR2 SNEGSKA come from the germline V gene (reference sequence). V dropped 5 bases and J dropped 7; count of bases not matched to a gene: 5. The CDR3: CSAGLTSGRNEQFF. The CDR3 DNA sequence: TGCAGTGCTGGGTTGACTAGCGGGAGGAATGAGCAGTTCTTC.

This clonotype is classed as medium-sized. V gene TRBV24-1 combines with J gene TRBJ1-2, with TRBD1 identical over 8 bases. The ends lost 4 bases at V and 13 bases at J; junction bases unmatched: 7. Germline CDR1 is KGHDR and CDR2 is SFDVKD. The CDR3 consists of 12 residues. The CDR3 sequence: CATSDSRGQSTF. In DNA form, the CDR3 reads TGTGCCACCAGTGACAGCAGGGGGCAGTCCACCTTC.

The chain links TRBV7-2 to TRBJ2-3, with 8 bases aligning to TRBD2. After removal of 4 bases from V and 2 bases from J, the junction contained 8 bases not matched to a gene. The CDR3 spans 16 residues. In germline, CDR1 is SGHTA, CDR2 FQGNSA. In DNA, the CDR3 is TGTGCCAGCAGCTCAATCGGGGGGGGAACCACAGATACGCAGTATTTT. This codes for CASSSIGGGTTDTQYF.

V gene TRBV7-8 combines with J gene TRBJ2-7; D possibly corresponds to TRBD2 (6 bases). Germline-derived CDR1 and CDR2 are SGHVS and FQNEAQ. Between the trimmed V and J ends, which lost 3 bases and 3 bases, there was a span of 12 bases. The CDR3 loop spans 14 amino acids. Here the CDR3 DNA reads TGTGCCAGCAGCTTCAACCGGGGGATCTACGAGCAGTACTTC. Residues: CASSFNRGIYEQYF.

This clonotype was detected a few times. The chain uses TRBV19 and TRBJ2-7; 9 bases align to TRBD2. Germline CDR1 is LNHDA and CDR2 is SQIVND (reference sequence). CDR3 size: 14 residues. V shed 1 base, J shed 4 bases, and the junction held 2 bases outside the gene matches. The CDR3 protein is CASSIAGLAYEQYF. CDR3 sequence (DNA): TGTGCCAGTAGTATAGCCGGACTAGCGTACGAGCAGTACTTC.

This clonotype was seen a few times. The gene calls are TRBV7-3 and TRBJ2-7; a possible D gene is TRBD2 (5 bases). V dropped 5 bases and J dropped 1 base, with 15 bases sitting between them. The CDR3 is made up of 15 amino acids. Germline V lookup: CDR1 SGHTA, CDR2 FQGTGA. This CDR3 is CASSVAPGPSYEQYF. Here the CDR3 DNA reads TGTGCCAGCAGCGTAGCGCCGGGTCCTTCCTACGAGCAGTACTTC.

The chain links TRBV28 to TRBJ2-7, with 8 nucleotides matching TRBD1. Germline CDR1 and CDR2: MDHEN and SYDVKM. The CDR3 runs to 14 residues. The V gene end was trimmed by 8 bases and the J gene end by 3 bases; junction bases not matched to a gene: 9. CDR3 in DNA: TGTGCCAGCGCCAGGGGGCCCTTAGGCTACGAGCAGTACTTC. This translates into CASARGPLGYEQYF.

This clonotype appeared a single time. The genes are TRBV27 and TRBJ2-3; no clear D gene. This CDR3 region has 15 residues. V was pared by 2 bases and J by 0 bases, with 9 bases between. Germline V gene data show CDR1 as MNHEY and CDR2 as SMNVEV (reference sequence). CDR3 nucleotide sequence: TGTGCCAGCAGTTTAAGATTAGCAAGCACAGATACGCAGTATTTT. Its protein product is CASSLRLASTDTQYF.

This clonotype came up a few times. The chain has TRBV7-2 and TRBJ2-7; D is perhaps TRBD2 (5 bases). This CDR3 contains 12 residues. Germline values: CDR1 SGHTA, CDR2 FQGNSA. Between the trimmed V and J ends, which lost 5 bases and 9 bases, there was a span of 14 bases. The CDR3 region has the DNA TGTGCCAGCAGCCCCGAGGGAAGACGGCAGTACTTC. It yields the protein CASSPEGRRQYF.

The chain employs TRBV6-2 or TRBV6-3 and TRBJ2-3, with D possibly matching TRBD2 (6 bases). V was trimmed by 4 bases and J by 1 base, leaving 12 bases between them. Germline-derived CDR1 and CDR2 are MNHEY and SVGEGT. This CDR3 is 15 amino acids long. The CDR3 DNA reads TGTGCCAGCAGTTCGGGCGGGATGGGCACAGATACGCAGTATTTT. Its protein product is CASSSGGMGTDTQYF.

This clonotype was seen more than once but under ten times. The chain carries TRBV7-8 and TRBJ1-2; D gene ambiguous. Germline V gene sequence: CDR1 SGHVS, CDR2 FQNEAQ. The CDR3 totals 13 residues. Deletions cut 6 bases from V and 8 bases from J, with 16 bases between. In DNA, the CDR3 is TGTGCCAGCAGGGAAAAAGGTGCCAACGGCTACACCTTC. It encodes CASREKGANGYTF. Based on the CDR3 plus reference TRBV7-8 and TRBJ1-2, the full variable domain is GAGVSQSPRYKVAKRGQDVALRCDPISGHVSLFWYQQALGQGPEFLTYFQNEAQLDKSGLPSDRFFAERPEGSVSTLKIQRTQQEDSAVYLCASREKGANGYTFGSGTRLTVV.

V is TRBV5-4 and J is TRBJ2-7, with TRBD1 matching 7 bases. This CDR3 spans 15 amino acids. The V gene end was trimmed by 3 bases and the J gene end by 2 bases; junction bases not matched to a gene: 8. Germline V CDR1 and CDR2: SGHNT, YYREEE (reference sequence). The CDR3 loop is CASSSHRDSTYEQYF. In nucleotides, the CDR3 is TGTGCCAGCAGCTCGCATCGGGACAGTACCTACGAGCAGTACTTC.

This clonotype was observed a handful of times. V gene TRBV6-2 or TRBV6-3 combines with J gene TRBJ1-1; D not certain. There are 11 residues in the CDR3. V was trimmed by 9 bases and J by 4 bases, leaving 9 bases between them. Germline CDR1 is MNHEY and CDR2 is SVGEGT. This CDR3 reads CASARRTEAFF. The CDR3 DNA reads TGTGCCAGTGCGCGACGCACTGAAGCTTTCTTT.

The CDR3 DNA follows: TGTGCCAGCAGCCCCCAAACGGGACAGGGAGACACTGAAGCTTTCTTT. It encodes CASSPQTGQGDTEAFF. V and J are TRBV5-4 and TRBJ1-1; 9 nucleotides match TRBD1. J lost 3 bases, V lost 4 bases, and 10 bases had no gene match. The CDR3 is 16 residues long. Germline CDR1 is SGHNT and CDR2 is YYREEE (reference sequence).

The V gene is TRBV7-6, the J gene TRBJ2-1; the D is unclear. Germline-derived CDR1 and CDR2 are SGHVS and FNYEAQ. Between the trimmed V and J ends, which lost 4 bases and 10 bases, there was a span of 11 bases. The CDR3 loop spans 12 amino acids. CDR3 protein: CASSSGWGEQFF. The CDR3 DNA reads TGTGCCAGCAGCTCCGGTTGGGGAGAGCAGTTCTTC.

This rearrangement joins TRBV7-3 to TRBJ2-7, with TRBD1 matching over 9 bases. The germline V gene has CDR1 SGHTA and CDR2 FQGTGA. Germline trimming cut 4 bases from V and 1 base from J; bases unmatched to any gene: 17. The CDR3 is made up of 19 amino acids. The CDR3: CASSSSSGQGDPASYEQYF. CDR3 coding DNA: TGTGCCAGCAGCTCCAGTTCGGGACAGGGAGACCCTGCTTCCTACGAGCAGTACTTC.

This clonotype was seen more than once but under ten times. The chain carries TRBV6-1 and TRBJ2-7; no firm D call. V was trimmed by 6 bases and J by 2 bases, leaving 11 bases between them. The CDR3 is 13 amino acids. Germline CDR1 reads MNHNS; CDR2 reads SASEGT. CDR3 loop: CASRRLITYEQYF. In DNA, the CDR3 is TGTGCCAGCAGACGTTTGATAACCTACGAGCAGTACTTC.

CDR3 sequence (DNA): TGTGCCAGCAGCTTAGGGGGCCACCCCTACGAGCAGTACTTC. Its protein is CASSLGGHPYEQYF. This rearrangement joins TRBV7-3 to TRBJ2-7; weak D call: TRBD1 (6 bases). V was clipped by 2 bases and J by 2 bases, with 10 bases between them. There are 14 residues in the CDR3. Looked up from germline, CDR1 is SGHTA and CDR2 is FQGTGA.

The chain employs TRBV28 and TRBJ1-2, with D possibly matching TRBD1 (6 bases). There are 14 residues in the CDR3. The germline gives CDR1 MDHEN, CDR2 SYDVKM. With 6 bases removed from V and 3 bases from J, the gap between germline ends came to 14 bases. For the CDR3, the DNA is TGTGCCAGCAGGATCAGGGGCCCTTACTATGGCTACACCTTC. Its protein product is CASRIRGPYYGYTF.

CDR3 in DNA: TGTGCCAGCAGCTGGGCAGAGCATGGGACTGAAGCTTTCTTT. Residues: CASSWAEHGTEAFF. V and J are TRBV7-8 and TRBJ1-1; no reliable D call. The CDR3 spans 14 residues. Looked up from germline, CDR1 is SGHVS and CDR2 is FQNEAQ. V lost 4 bases and J 5 bases, leaving 14 bases between the germline ends.